The 2 T cell receptor beta chains reported below all come from one sample, sequenced in a study of cytotoxic CD8 clonotypes in ibrutinib-treated CLL. Assay used: immunoSEQ multiplex PCR; TCRdb lists only in-frame clones, some missing. Of about 8,600 clones in the sample, 60% to 75% were seen once. The sample was PBMCs, taken before ibrutinib treatment. The receptors shown here come from a human donor with chronic lymphocytic leukemia.

The genes are TRBV5-1 and TRBJ2-5; the D gene is possibly TRBD1 (6 bases). Looked up from germline, CDR1 is SGHRS and CDR2 is YFSETQ. The length of the CDR3 is 14 residues. V lost 4 bases and J 2 bases, leaving 12 bases between the germline ends. CDR3 DNA: TGCGCCAGCAGCATCGACAGGTTGCAAGAGACCCAGTACTTC. Its translation: CASSIDRLQETQYF.

The CDR3 nucleotides are TGTGCCAGCAGCTCCTACTACGAGCAGTACTTC. This translates into CASSSYYEQYF. This rearrangement joins TRBV6-1 to TRBJ2-7; D uncertain. Between the trimmed V and J ends, which lost 6 bases and 3 bases, there was a span of 6 bases. The CDR3 consists of 11 residues. CDR1 MNHNS and CDR2 SASEGT come from the germline V gene.